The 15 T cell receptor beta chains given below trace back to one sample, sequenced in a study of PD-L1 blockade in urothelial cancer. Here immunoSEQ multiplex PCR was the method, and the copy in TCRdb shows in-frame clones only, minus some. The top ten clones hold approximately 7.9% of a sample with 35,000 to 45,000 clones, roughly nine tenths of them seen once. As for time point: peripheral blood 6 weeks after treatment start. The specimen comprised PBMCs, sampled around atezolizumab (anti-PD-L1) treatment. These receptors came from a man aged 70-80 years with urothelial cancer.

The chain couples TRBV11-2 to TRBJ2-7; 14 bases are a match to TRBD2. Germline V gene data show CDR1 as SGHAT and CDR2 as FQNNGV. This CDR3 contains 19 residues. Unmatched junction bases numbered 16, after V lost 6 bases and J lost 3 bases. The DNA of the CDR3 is TGTGCCAGCAGTTTAAACTTCCCGGGACTAGCGGGAGTTAGCTACGAGCAGTACTTC. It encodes CASSLNFPGLAGVSYEQYF.

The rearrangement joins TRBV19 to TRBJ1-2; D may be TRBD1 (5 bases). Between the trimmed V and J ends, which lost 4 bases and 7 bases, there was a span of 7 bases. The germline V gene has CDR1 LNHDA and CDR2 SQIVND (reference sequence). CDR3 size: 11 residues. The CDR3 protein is CASSTGPGYTF. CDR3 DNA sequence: TGTGCCAGTAGTACAGGGCCTGGCTACACCTTC.

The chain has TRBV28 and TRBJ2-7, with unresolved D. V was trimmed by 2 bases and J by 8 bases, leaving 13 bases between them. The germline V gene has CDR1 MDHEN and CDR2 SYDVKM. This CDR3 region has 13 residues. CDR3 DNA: TGTGCCAGCAGTTTAGCGGCCTCTTTCCAGCAGTACTTC. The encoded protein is CASSLAASFQQYF.

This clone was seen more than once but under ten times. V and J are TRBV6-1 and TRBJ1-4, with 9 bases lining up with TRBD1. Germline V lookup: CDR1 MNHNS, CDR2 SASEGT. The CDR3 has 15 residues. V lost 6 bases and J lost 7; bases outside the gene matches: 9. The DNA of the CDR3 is TGTGCCAGCAGCCTCAACAGGGGGCGCGTTGAAAAACTGTTTTTT. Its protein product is CASSLNRGRVEKLFF.

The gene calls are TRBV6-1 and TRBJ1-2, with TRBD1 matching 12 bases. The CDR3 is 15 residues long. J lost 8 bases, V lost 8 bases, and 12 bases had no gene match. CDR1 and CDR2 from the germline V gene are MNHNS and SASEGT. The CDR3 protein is CASFMEFGTGGGYTF. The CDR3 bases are TGTGCCAGCTTTATGGAGTTCGGGACAGGGGGCGGCTACACCTTC.

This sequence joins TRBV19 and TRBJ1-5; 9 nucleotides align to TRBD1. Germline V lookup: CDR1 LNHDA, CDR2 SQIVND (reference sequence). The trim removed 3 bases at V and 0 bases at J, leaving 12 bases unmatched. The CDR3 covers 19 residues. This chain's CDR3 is CASSITGGAGSNSNQPQHF. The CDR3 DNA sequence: TGTGCCAGTAGTATCACAGGGGGCGCGGGGAGTAATAGCAATCAGCCCCAGCATTTT.

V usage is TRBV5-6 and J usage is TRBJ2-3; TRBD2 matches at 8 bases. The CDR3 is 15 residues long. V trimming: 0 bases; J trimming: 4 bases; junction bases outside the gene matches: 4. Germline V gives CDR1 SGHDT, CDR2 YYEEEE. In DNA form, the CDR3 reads TGTGCCAGCAGCTTGGCGGGAGGGCCCTCAGATACGCAGTATTTT. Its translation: CASSLAGGPSDTQYF.

This CDR3 is CASSLGSSGASYNEQFF. CDR3 nucleotide sequence: TGTGCCAGCAGCTTGGGCTCCTCGGGAGCCTCCTACAATGAGCAGTTCTTC. V is TRBV7-9 and J is TRBJ2-1; a possible D gene is TRBD2 (6 bases). The CDR3 length is 17 residues. Per germline, CDR1 SEHNR and CDR2 FQNEAQ (reference sequence). Trimming pared 3 bases from V and 0 bases from J, leaving 15 bases between. Full variable domain (outside the CDR3, taken from reference TRBV7-9 and TRBJ2-1): DTGVSQNPRHKITKRGQNVTFRCDPISEHNRLYWYRQTLGQGPEFLTYFQNEAQLEKSRLLSDRFSAERPKGSFSTLEIQRTEQGDSAMYLCASSLGSSGASYNEQFFGPGTRLTVL.

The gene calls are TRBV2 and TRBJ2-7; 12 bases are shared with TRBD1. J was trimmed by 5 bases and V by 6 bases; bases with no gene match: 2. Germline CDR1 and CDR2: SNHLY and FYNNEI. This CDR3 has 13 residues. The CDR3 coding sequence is TGTGCCAGCAGGGGGACAGGGGGCGACGAGCAGTACTTC. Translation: CASRGTGGDEQYF.

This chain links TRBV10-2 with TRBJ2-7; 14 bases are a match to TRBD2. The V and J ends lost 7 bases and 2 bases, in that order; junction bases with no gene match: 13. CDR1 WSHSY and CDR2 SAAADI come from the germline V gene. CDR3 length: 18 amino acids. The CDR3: CASNAGTGLAGAAYEQYF. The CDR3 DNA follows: TGCGCCAGCAATGCCGGGACGGGACTAGCGGGAGCGGCCTACGAGCAGTACTTC.

The CDR3: CASSPGQVPQPQHF. The CDR3 nucleotides are TGTGCCAGCAGTCCCGGACAGGTCCCCCAGCCCCAGCATTTT. This chain joins TRBV28 and TRBJ1-5; 7 bases agree with TRBD1. Germline loops: CDR1 MDHEN, CDR2 SYDVKM. V lost 5 bases, J lost 7 bases, and 8 bases stayed unmatched. The CDR3 totals 14 residues.

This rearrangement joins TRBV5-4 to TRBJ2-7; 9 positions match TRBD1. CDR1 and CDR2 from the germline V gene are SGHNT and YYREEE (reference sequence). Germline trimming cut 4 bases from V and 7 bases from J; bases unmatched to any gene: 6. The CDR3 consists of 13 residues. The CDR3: CASSATGGAEQYF. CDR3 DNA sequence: TGTGCCAGCAGCGCGACAGGGGGGGCGGAGCAGTACTTC.

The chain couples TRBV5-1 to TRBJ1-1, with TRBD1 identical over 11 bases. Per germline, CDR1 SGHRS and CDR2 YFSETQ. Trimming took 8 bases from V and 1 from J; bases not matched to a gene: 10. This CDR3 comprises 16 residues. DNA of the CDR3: TGCGCCAGTAGACCCGGGACAGGGGGGCGGAACACTGAAGCTTTCTTT. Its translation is CASRPGTGGRNTEAFF.

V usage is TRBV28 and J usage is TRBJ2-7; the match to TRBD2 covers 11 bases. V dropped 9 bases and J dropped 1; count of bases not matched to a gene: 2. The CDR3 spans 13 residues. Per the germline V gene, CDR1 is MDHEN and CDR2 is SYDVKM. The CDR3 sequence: CASIAGGSYEQYF. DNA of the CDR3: TGTGCCAGTATAGCGGGAGGGTCCTACGAGCAGTACTTC.

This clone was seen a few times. DNA of the CDR3: TGCAGTGCTGAGGAGGGTACGCAGTATTTT. Residues: CSAEEGTQYF. The chain couples TRBV20-1 to TRBJ2-3, with D maybe TRBD2 (6 bases). The CDR3 has 10 amino acids. Trimming shortened V by 5 bases and J by 8 bases, and 8 bases separated the two germline ends. CDR1 is DFQATT and CDR2 is SNEGSKA in the germline V gene (reference sequence).